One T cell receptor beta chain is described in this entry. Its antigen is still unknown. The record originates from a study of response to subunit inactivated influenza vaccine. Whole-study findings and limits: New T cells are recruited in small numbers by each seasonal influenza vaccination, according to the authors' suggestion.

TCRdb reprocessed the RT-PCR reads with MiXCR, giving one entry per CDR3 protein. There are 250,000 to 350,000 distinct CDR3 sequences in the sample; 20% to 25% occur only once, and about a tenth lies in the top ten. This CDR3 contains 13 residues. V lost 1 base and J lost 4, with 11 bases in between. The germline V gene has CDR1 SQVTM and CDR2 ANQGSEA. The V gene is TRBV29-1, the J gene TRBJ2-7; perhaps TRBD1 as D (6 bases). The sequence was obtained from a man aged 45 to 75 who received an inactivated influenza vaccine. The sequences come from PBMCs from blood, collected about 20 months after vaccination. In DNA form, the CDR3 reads TGCAGCGTTGAAGTAGGGGGACCATACGAGCAGTACTTC. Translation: CSVEVGGPYEQYF.